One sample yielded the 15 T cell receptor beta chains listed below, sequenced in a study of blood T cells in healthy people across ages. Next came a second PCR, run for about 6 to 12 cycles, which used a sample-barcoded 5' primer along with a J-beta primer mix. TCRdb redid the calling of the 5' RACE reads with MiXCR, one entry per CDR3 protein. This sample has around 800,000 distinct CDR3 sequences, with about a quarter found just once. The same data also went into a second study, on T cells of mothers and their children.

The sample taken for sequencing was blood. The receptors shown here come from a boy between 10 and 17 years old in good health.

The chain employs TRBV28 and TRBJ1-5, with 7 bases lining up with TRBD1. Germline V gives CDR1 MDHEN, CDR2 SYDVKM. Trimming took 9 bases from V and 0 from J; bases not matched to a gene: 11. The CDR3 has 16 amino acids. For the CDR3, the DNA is TGTGCCAGTCTTCCCCGACAGGGCCATAGCAATCAGCCCCAGCATTTT. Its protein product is CASLPRQGHSNQPQHF.

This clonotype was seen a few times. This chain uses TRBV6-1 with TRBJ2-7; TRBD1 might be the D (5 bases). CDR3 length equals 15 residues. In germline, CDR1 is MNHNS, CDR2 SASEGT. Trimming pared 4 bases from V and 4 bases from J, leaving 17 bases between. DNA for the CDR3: TGTGCCAGCAGTGGGGATCGGCAGGGCCTATACGAGCAGTACTTC. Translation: CASSGDRQGLYEQYF.

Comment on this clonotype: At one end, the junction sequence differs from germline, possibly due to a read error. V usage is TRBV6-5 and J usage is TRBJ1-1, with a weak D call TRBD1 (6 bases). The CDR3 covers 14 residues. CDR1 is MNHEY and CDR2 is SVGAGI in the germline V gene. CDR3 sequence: CACSSPGEDTEAFF. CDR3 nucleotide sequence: TGTGCCTGCAGTTCCCCAGGGGAAGACACTGAAGCTTTCTTT.

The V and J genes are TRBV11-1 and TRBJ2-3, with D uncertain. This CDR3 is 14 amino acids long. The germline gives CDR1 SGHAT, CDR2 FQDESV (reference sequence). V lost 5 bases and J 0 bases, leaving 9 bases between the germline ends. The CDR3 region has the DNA TGTGCCAGCAGCCGCGAGGCTAGCACAGATACGCAGTATTTT. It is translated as CASSREASTDTQYF. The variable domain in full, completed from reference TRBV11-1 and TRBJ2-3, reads EAEVAQSPRYKITEKSQAVAFWCDPISGHATLYWYRQILGQGPELLVQFQDESVVDDSQLPKDRFSAERLKGVDSTLKIQPAELGDSAMYLCASSREASTDTQYFGPGTRLTVL.

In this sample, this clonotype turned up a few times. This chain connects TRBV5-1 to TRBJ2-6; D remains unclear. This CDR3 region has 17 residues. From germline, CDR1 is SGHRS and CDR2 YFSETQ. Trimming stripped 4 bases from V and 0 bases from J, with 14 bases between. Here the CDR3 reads CASSPRTSGSGANVLTF. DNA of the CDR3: TGCGCCAGCAGCCCACGGACGTCCGGCTCTGGGGCCAACGTCCTGACTTTC. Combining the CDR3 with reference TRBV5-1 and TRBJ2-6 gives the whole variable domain KAGVTQTPRYLIKTRGQQVTLSCSPISGHRSVSWYQQTPGQGLQFLFEYFSETQRNKGNFPGRFSGRQFSNSRSEMNVSTLELGDSALYLCASSPRTSGSGANVLTFGAGSRLTVL.

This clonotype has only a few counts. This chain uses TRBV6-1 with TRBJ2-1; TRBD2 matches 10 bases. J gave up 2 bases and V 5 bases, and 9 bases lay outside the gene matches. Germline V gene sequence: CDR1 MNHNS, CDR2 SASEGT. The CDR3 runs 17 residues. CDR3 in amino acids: CASSKESGGAPYNEQFF. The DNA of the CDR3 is TGTGCCAGCAGTAAGGAGAGCGGGGGGGCCCCCTACAATGAGCAGTTCTTC.

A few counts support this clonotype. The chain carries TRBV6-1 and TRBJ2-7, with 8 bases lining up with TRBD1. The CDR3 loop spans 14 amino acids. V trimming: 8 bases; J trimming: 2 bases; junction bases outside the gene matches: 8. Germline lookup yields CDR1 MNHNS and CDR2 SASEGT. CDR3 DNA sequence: TGTGCCAGCCTGCCCGGGACAGGTACCTACGAGCAGTACTTC. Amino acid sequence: CASLPGTGTYEQYF.

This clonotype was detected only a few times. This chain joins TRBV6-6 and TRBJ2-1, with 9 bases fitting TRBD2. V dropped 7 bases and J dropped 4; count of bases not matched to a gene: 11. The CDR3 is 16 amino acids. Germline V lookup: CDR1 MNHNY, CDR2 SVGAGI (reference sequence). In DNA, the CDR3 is TGTGCCAGCACCGCGGGGGGGCCCATCACTTACAATGAGCAGTTCTTC. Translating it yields CASTAGGPITYNEQFF.

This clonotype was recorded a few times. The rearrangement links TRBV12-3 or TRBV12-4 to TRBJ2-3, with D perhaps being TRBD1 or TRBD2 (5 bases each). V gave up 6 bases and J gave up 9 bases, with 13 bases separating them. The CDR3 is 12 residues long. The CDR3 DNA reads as TGTGCCAGCAGATTGCAGGGAGACACGCAGTATTTT. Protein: CASRLQGDTQYF.

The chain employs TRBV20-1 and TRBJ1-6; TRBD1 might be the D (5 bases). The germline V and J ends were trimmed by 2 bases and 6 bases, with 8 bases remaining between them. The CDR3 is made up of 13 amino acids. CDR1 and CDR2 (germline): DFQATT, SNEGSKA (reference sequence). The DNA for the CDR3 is TGCAGTGCTAGACCAGACAGTAATTCACCCCTCCACTTT. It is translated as CSARPDSNSPLHF.

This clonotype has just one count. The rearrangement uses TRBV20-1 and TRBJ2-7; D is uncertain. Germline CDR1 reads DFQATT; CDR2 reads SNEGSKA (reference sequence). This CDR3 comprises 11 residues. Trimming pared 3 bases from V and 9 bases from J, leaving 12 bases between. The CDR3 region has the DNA TGCAGTGCTAGTCATGCCTTCGGGCAGTACTTC. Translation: CSASHAFGQYF.

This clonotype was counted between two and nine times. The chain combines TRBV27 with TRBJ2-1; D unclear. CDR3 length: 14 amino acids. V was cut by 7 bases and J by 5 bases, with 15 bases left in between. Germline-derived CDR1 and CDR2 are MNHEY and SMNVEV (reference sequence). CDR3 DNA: TGTGCCAGCACCCGTTTCGGGCCCAACAATGAGCAGTTCTTC. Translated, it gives CASTRFGPNNEQFF.

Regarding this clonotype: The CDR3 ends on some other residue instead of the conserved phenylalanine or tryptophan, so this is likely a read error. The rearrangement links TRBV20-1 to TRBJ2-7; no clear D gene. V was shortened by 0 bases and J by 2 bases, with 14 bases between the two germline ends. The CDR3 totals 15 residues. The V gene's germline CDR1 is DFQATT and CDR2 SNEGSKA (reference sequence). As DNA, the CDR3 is TGCAGTGCTAGAGATTCGAGGTTCCTGCCCTACGAGCAGTACCTC. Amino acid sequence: CSARDSRFLPYEQYL.

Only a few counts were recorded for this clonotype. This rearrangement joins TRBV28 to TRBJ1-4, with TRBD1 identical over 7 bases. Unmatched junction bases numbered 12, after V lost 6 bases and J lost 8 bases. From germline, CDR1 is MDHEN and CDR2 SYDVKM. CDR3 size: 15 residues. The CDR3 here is CASRKNDRVGEKLFF. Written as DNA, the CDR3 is TGTGCCAGCAGAAAAAATGACAGGGTGGGCGAAAAACTGTTTTTT.

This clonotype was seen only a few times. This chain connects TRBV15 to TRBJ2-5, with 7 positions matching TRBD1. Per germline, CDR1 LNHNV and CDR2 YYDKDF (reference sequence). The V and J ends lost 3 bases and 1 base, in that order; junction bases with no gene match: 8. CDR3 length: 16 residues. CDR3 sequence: CATSSIDRDVQETQYF. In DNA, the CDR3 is TGTGCCACCAGCAGCATCGACAGGGACGTCCAAGAGACCCAGTACTTC.